The 31 T cell receptor beta chains in this list originate from one sample, sequenced in a study of blood T cell repertoires in COVID-19. Sequenced by immunoSEQ multiplex PCR; TCRdb stores in-frame clones only, minus some. Altogether over 200,000 clones are present, about 85% being singletons, with the ten largest covering about 8%. The sequenced sample consisted of peripheral blood. The receptors were sampled from a woman aged 80 or older with acute or convalescent COVID-19.

The chain recombines TRBV19 with TRBJ2-2; 10 bases map to TRBD1. V shed 4 bases and J 6 bases; nucleotides not matched to a gene: 8. The germline V gene encodes CDR1 LNHDA and CDR2 SQIVND (reference sequence). The CDR3 has 16 amino acids. The CDR3 reads CASSRMTGGFPGELFF. As DNA, the CDR3 is TGTGCCAGTAGTAGAATGACAGGGGGCTTTCCCGGGGAGCTGTTTTTT.

The chain recombines TRBV9 with TRBJ2-2; D uncertain. CDR3 length: 16 residues. Deletions cut 0 bases from V and 8 bases from J, with 17 bases between. Germline assignment: CDR1 SGDLS and CDR2 YYNGEE. The CDR3 region is CASSVANAPARGELFF. The CDR3 DNA is TGTGCCAGCAGCGTAGCCAATGCCCCCGCGAGGGGGGAGCTGTTTTTT.

The rearrangement joins TRBV5-1 to TRBJ2-5; TRBD2 matches 8 bases. Germline assignment: CDR1 SGHRS and CDR2 YFSETQ. V was pared by 4 bases and J by 2 bases, with 4 bases of the junction left unmatched. The CDR3 covers 14 residues. The CDR3 DNA reads as TGCGCCAGCAGCCTTAGCGGGGCTCAAGAGACCCAGTACTTC. It codes for CASSLSGAQETQYF.

The chain recombines TRBV24-1 with TRBJ2-1; 7 bases map to TRBD2. CDR3 size: 16 residues. Germline trimming cut 1 base from V and 9 bases from J; bases unmatched to any gene: 11. Germline CDR1 is KGHDR and CDR2 is SFDVKD. CDR3 protein: CATSDFGGTSGGEQFF. CDR3 coding DNA: TGTGCCACCAGTGATTTTGGGGGGACCTCGGGGGGTGAGCAGTTCTTC.

The J gene is TRBJ1-6, the V gene TRBV4-1; the D gene is possibly TRBD1 (5 bases). Germline lookup yields CDR1 MGHRA and CDR2 YSYEKL. V was clipped by 0 bases and J by 7 bases, with 10 bases between them. CDR3 length: 15 amino acids. The CDR3 DNA reads TGCGCCAGCAGCCAAGACAGGGTCCAGAATTCACCCCTCCACTTT. Its translation is CASSQDRVQNSPLHF.

This sequence joins TRBV12-3 or TRBV12-4 and TRBJ2-5; D possibly corresponds to TRBD2 (7 bases). Trimming pared 6 bases from V and 5 bases from J, leaving 13 bases between. CDR3 length: 13 residues. The CDR3: CASRRGGTETQYF. The CDR3 DNA follows: TGTGCCAGCAGGAGGGGGGGAACGGAGACCCAGTACTTC.

V usage is TRBV2 and J usage is TRBJ1-5; 8 nucleotides align to TRBD1. J lost 7 bases, V lost 6 bases, and 5 bases had no gene match. The CDR3 loop spans 13 amino acids. The germline gives CDR1 SNHLY, CDR2 FYNNEI. For the CDR3, the DNA is TGTGCCAGCAGCGCGACAGGGGAGCAGCCCCAGCATTTT. It codes for CASSATGEQPQHF.

The chain joins TRBV3-1 (or the pseudogene TRBV3-2) to TRBJ2-7; 11 bases are shared with TRBD2. This CDR3 is built from 13 residues. Germline V CDR1 and CDR2: LGHDT, YNNKEL (reference sequence). Trimming took 4 bases from V and 4 from J; bases not matched to a gene: 0. CDR3 bases: TGTGCCAGCAGCCCTAGCGGGGGGTACGAGCAGTACTTC. Translated: CASSPSGGYEQYF.

This clone has just a few counts. The genes are TRBV25-1 and TRBJ2-5, with a tentative D call TRBD1 (7 bases). The CDR3 sequence is 14 residues long. The V gene lost 4 bases and the J gene lost 5 bases, with 14 bases spanning the gap. Germline assignment: CDR1 MGHDK and CDR2 SYGVNS. The CDR3 region has the DNA TGTGCCAGCAGTGCAAGCGCAGGGGGGGAGACCCAGTACTTC. Encoded protein: CASSASAGGETQYF.

V gene TRBV4-2 combines with J gene TRBJ1-1, with D uncertain. CDR3 length equals 14 residues. Per germline, CDR1 LGHNA and CDR2 YNFKEQ. V lost 3 bases and J lost 0, with 8 bases in between. CDR3: CASSQGTVNTEAFF. CDR3 bases: TGTGCCAGCAGCCAGGGCACAGTGAACACTGAAGCTTTCTTT.

The chain couples TRBV10-3 to TRBJ2-3; 9 bases match TRBD2. Germline trimming cut 3 bases from V and 6 bases from J; bases unmatched to any gene: 13. The CDR3 spans 17 residues. Germline loops: CDR1 ENHRY, CDR2 SYGVKD. CDR3 residues: CAISDDSGSMRGDTQYF. As DNA, the CDR3 is TGTGCCATCAGTGATGATAGCGGGAGTATGAGGGGGGATACGCAGTATTTT.

This rearrangement joins TRBV25-1 to TRBJ2-3, with 13 positions matching TRBD2. Unmatched junction bases numbered 1, after V lost 2 bases and J lost 2 bases. Germline CDR1 and CDR2: MGHDK and SYGVNS. CDR3 length: 16 residues. CDR3 nucleotides: TGTGCCAGCAGTGAAACTAGCGGGGGGGCCACAGATACGCAGTATTTT. It codes for CASSETSGGATDTQYF.

The CDR3 is CASSPILAVTYNEQFF. The CDR3 DNA sequence: TGTGCCAGCAGCCCCATTCTAGCGGTGACCTACAATGAGCAGTTCTTC. V is TRBV9 and J is TRBJ2-1; 7 nucleotides line up with TRBD2. J gave up 2 bases and V 4 bases, and 9 bases lay outside the gene matches. The length of the CDR3 is 16 residues. Germline V gene sequence: CDR1 SGDLS, CDR2 YYNGEE.

Here the CDR3 reads CASREEGADYGYTF. In nucleotides, the CDR3 is TGTGCCAGCAGGGAGGAGGGCGCTGACTATGGCTACACCTTC. The V and J genes are TRBV2 and TRBJ1-2, with no clear D. V shed 6 bases and J shed 3 bases, with 14 bases lying between them. Germline CDR1 and CDR2: SNHLY and FYNNEI. This CDR3 contains 14 residues.

V usage is TRBV6-5 and J usage is TRBJ1-1; D might be TRBD1 (5 bases). Germline values: CDR1 MNHEY, CDR2 SVGAGI. V was clipped by 10 bases and J by 4 bases, with 16 bases between them. The CDR3 runs to 13 residues. The CDR3 protein is CAIDQGFGTEAFF. DNA of the CDR3: TGTGCCATCGACCAGGGATTTGGCACTGAAGCTTTCTTT.

The V gene is TRBV5-1, the J gene TRBJ2-1; 7 positions agree with TRBD1. The germline gives CDR1 SGHRS, CDR2 YFSETQ. Trimming removed 1 base from V and 7 bases from J; junction bases left unmatched: 8. The length of the CDR3 is 15 residues. The CDR3 region is CASSLQNRGDNEQFF. CDR3 nucleotide sequence: TGCGCCAGCAGCTTGCAGAACAGGGGTGATAATGAGCAGTTCTTC.

The chain links TRBV5-1 to TRBJ2-1; 10 bases align to TRBD2. Unmatched junction bases numbered 3, after V lost 4 bases and J lost 2 bases. There are 15 residues in the CDR3. Germline assignment: CDR1 SGHRS and CDR2 YFSETQ. CDR3 sequence reads: CASSPGLAAYNEQFF. CDR3 sequence (DNA): TGCGCCAGCAGCCCTGGACTAGCGGCCTACAATGAGCAGTTCTTC.

V and J are TRBV2 and TRBJ2-7; 10 nucleotides agree with TRBD2. This CDR3 spans 15 amino acids. The V and J ends lost 6 bases and 2 bases, in that order; junction bases with no gene match: 7. CDR1 and CDR2 (germline): SNHLY, FYNNEI. Written as DNA, the CDR3 is TGTGCCAGCAGGACTGGGACTAGCGCGACCTACGAGCAGTACTTC. Amino acid sequence: CASRTGTSATYEQYF.

This chain joins TRBV19 and TRBJ2-7; 9 positions match TRBD2. From germline, CDR1 is LNHDA and CDR2 SQIVND (reference sequence). The CDR3 length is 14 residues. Trimming cost V 7 bases and J 0 bases; bases outside gene matches: 4. CDR3 DNA: TGTGCCAGTACCGTTAGCGGGGGCTCCTACGAGCAGTACTTC. Its protein product is CASTVSGGSYEQYF.

The CDR3 loop reads CATSAQPGTPHQETQYF. CDR3 sequence (DNA): TGTGCCACCAGCGCCCAACCCGGGACACCGCACCAAGAGACCCAGTACTTC. The chain links TRBV15 to TRBJ2-5; D perhaps matches TRBD1 (6 bases). Germline CDR1 is LNHNV and CDR2 is YYDKDF (reference sequence). The CDR3 contains 17 residues. V was trimmed by 5 bases and J by 0 bases, leaving 19 bases between them.

J is TRBJ1-2 and V is TRBV6-6; 10 bases agree with TRBD1. CDR3 size: 13 residues. V lost 5 bases to trimming and J lost 8 bases; unmatched junction nucleotides: 5. Germline CDR1 MNHNY, CDR2 SVGAGI (reference sequence). The CDR3 DNA is TGTGCCAGCAGTGTGGGGACAGGGGTAGGCTACACCTTC. Translating it yields CASSVGTGVGYTF.

V and J are TRBV7-7 and TRBJ2-2, with D unresolved. Germline assignment: CDR1 SSHAT and CDR2 FNYEAQ (reference sequence). Trimming took off 5 bases at V and 4 bases at J, with 8 bases between the two ends. The CDR3 is 13 residues long. CDR3 DNA sequence: TGTGCCAGCAGCAAAACAGCCACCGGGGAGCTGTTTTTT. Encoded protein: CASSKTATGELFF.

The chain employs TRBV29-1 and TRBJ1-1; D possibly corresponds to TRBD1 (6 bases). The germline gives CDR1 SQVTM, CDR2 ANQGSEA. The CDR3 contains 13 residues. V dropped 5 bases and J dropped 0 bases, with 10 bases sitting between them. CDR3 residues: CSVRGRMNTEAFF. As DNA, the CDR3 is TGCAGCGTTAGGGGGAGAATGAACACTGAAGCTTTCTTT.

The chain uses TRBV5-4 and TRBJ2-5, with TRBD1 matching 8 bases. The ends lost 4 bases at V and 3 bases at J; junction bases unmatched: 5. The germline V gene encodes CDR1 SGHNT and CDR2 YYREEE (reference sequence). The CDR3 totals 14 residues. DNA of the CDR3: TGTGCCAGCAGCCGAGACAGGGGCGAAGAGACCCAGTACTTC. This sequence encodes CASSRDRGEETQYF.

V is TRBV10-3 and J is TRBJ2-1, with D hard to call. The CDR3 is made up of 16 amino acids. Per the germline V gene, CDR1 is ENHRY and CDR2 is SYGVKD. V was shortened by 7 bases and J by 0 bases, with 16 bases between the two germline ends. CDR3 protein: CAIKPHLLHSYNEQFF. DNA of the CDR3: TGTGCCATCAAACCACACCTCTTACACTCCTACAATGAGCAGTTCTTC.

The chain links TRBV11-2 to TRBJ2-1; 8 bases agree with TRBD1. The trim removed 5 bases at V and 5 bases at J, leaving 8 bases unmatched. Per germline, CDR1 SGHAT and CDR2 FQNNGV. This CDR3 region has 15 residues. Written as DNA, the CDR3 is TGTGCCAGCAGCCGCTCCTGGGGACAGGACAATGAGCAGTTCTTC. Protein: CASSRSWGQDNEQFF.

The V call is TRBV5-1, the J call TRBJ2-1; D perhaps matches TRBD1 (5 bases). This CDR3 has 14 amino acids. V dropped 4 bases and J dropped 8 bases, with 16 bases sitting between them. The germline gives CDR1 SGHRS, CDR2 YFSETQ. CDR3 in amino acids: CASSPKYDSDEQFF. CDR3 in DNA: TGCGCCAGCAGCCCAAAATACGACAGCGATGAGCAGTTCTTC.

This chain links TRBV6-5 with TRBJ1-1, with a possible D match to TRBD1 (6 bases). This CDR3 spans 12 amino acids. The germline V gene has CDR1 MNHEY and CDR2 SVGAGI. The V end was cut by 11 bases, the J end by 3 bases, with 13 bases between. CDR3 region: CASTTGYTEAFF. The CDR3 nucleotides read TGTGCCTCCACAACAGGGTACACTGAAGCTTTCTTT.

V usage is TRBV2 and J usage is TRBJ1-2; 8 bases agree with TRBD1. The CDR3 has 14 amino acids. V was pared by 10 bases and J by 4 bases, with 11 bases of the junction left unmatched. Looked up from germline, CDR1 is SNHLY and CDR2 is FYNNEI. The CDR3 DNA follows: TGTGCCACGCTCCGGGACAGGTATTCCTATGGCTACACCTTC. Translated: CATLRDRYSYGYTF.

The CDR3 spells CSASKQGGAYGYTF. DNA of the CDR3: TGCAGTGCTAGTAAACAGGGGGGTGCCTATGGCTACACCTTC. The chain uses TRBV20-1 and TRBJ1-2; 8 bases are shared with TRBD1. Germline V gene lookup returns CDR1 DFQATT and CDR2 SNEGSKA (reference sequence). The CDR3 spans 14 residues. Trimming at V came to 3 bases and at J to 4 bases, leaving 7 bases not matched to a gene.

The rearrangement uses TRBV30 and TRBJ1-4, with no clear D. The CDR3 has 11 residues. The V end was cut by 3 bases, the J end by 8 bases, with 7 bases between. Germline V gives CDR1 GTSNPN, CDR2 SVGIG (reference sequence). CDR3 sequence reads: CAWRSPEKLFF. DNA for the CDR3: TGTGCCTGGAGATCTCCGGAAAAACTGTTTTTT.